This TCR beta chain is drawn from a study of blood T cell repertoires in COVID-19 (dated by TCRdb to 2020 to 2021). In terms of the full investigation: The collaborator samples originated in the United States, Italy and Spain and spanned the acute and convalescent phases of COVID-19. The material from the prospective study consisted of cDNA or gDNA derived from T cells, B-cell-depleted T cells, or PBMCs. Subjects who had been exposed to COVID-19, were actively infected with it, or had recovered from it provided the deeply sampled blood TCRbeta repertoires that made up the dataset. A freely available public database, intended as a resource for researchers studying the immune response to SARS-CoV-2, is where the repertoires were released. Samples came from the ongoing ImmuneRACE study (first 160 participants) plus 1,254 subjects from 6 global collaborators. Nearly every sample came with metadata listing a de-identified subject ID, COVID-19 status, age in years and sex. Where available, HLA class I and class II types were taken from metadata supplied by the sample provider and were not determined by assay-based typing.

Summary of the overall study and its limitations: The amount of clinical and demographic metadata varied by source and participant and was provided uncurated.

TCRbeta CDR3 regions were amplified from genomic DNA using the immunoSEQ Assay, a bias-controlled multiplex PCR. As for the authors' bioinformatics: Within the assay, amplification of reference gene primers was used to estimate how many nucleated cells each sample contained. To quantify the absolute abundance of each unique TCRbeta CDR3 rearrangement, sequence reads were collapsed and filtered. For each sample, productive Simpson clonality was calculated by taking the square root of Simpson's diversity index across productive rearrangements. TCRdb stores this immuneACCESS table with in-frame sequences only. Part of the clones is absent; in the studies checked, under half of the shortfall reflects unresolved V genes, and no reason is known for the rest. V and J calls plus clone size are reproduced from that table; the DNA served to infer D and trimming. The sample profile shows 250,000 to 300,000 clones; approximately 80% of them were found once. The ten largest clones represent around 3.2% of the sample.

Of note for this clone: Its cognate antigen has yet to be identified. The input lacks base qualities; no much larger clone sits a single base away.

Each collaborating institution followed its own protocols to collect whole blood in K2EDTA tubes. For TCRbeta analysis, collaborators shipped samples in one of three forms: frozen whole blood, isolated PBMCs, or DNA extracted from either of those sample types. The sequence derives from a woman aged 55-69 years with active or convalescent COVID-19. Sequencing used peripheral blood.

This receptor has the CDR3 CASRTGTSGKYEQYF. The sequence in DNA is TGTGCCAGCAGGACCGGGACTAGCGGGAAATACGAGCAGTACTTC. This chain joins TRBV6-1 to TRBJ2-7; TRBD2 agrees with 13 junctional bases. V is cut back by 6 bases and J by 4 bases, with 6 bases in the junction unmatched. As encoded in the germline V gene, CDR1 is MNHNS while CDR2 is SASEGT. From cysteine to phenylalanine, the CDR3 is 15 amino acids long. This entry keeps only the CDR3 DNA: 45 bases, framed from base 1.